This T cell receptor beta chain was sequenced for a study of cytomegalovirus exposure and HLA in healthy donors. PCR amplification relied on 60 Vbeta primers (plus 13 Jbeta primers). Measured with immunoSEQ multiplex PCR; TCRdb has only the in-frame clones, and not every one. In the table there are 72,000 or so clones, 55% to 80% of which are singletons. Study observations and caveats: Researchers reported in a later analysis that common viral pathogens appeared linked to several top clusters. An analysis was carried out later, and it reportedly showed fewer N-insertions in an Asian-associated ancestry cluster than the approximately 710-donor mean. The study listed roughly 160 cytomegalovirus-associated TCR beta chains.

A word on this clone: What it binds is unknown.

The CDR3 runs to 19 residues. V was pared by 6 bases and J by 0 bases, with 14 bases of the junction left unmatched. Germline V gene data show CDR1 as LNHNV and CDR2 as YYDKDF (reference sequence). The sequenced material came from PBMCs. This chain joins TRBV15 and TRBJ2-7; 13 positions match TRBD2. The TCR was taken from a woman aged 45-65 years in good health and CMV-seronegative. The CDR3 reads CATRDGRTSGRNSSYEQYF. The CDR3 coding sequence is TGTGCCACCAGAGACGGCAGGACTAGCGGGAGAAATAGCTCCTACGAGCAGTACTTC.